This TCR beta chain originates from a study of regulatory T cells in long-lasting Graves disease. Germline CDR1 is DFQATT and CDR2 is SNEGSKA (reference sequence). Trimming removed 0 bases from V and 12 bases from J; junction bases left unmatched: 14. The CDR3 spans 16 residues. Time point noted: newly diagnosed GD, antithyroid drugs for less than 3 months. Construction of the TCR library relied on RNA isolated from PBMCs. Library construction for TCR beta used iRepertoire HTBI primers and Arm-PCR of CDR3 regions. MiXCR, run by TCRdb on the multiplex PCR reads, gives a single entry per CDR3 protein. The table lists roughly 420,000 distinct CDR3 sequences, about a sixth of them singletons. This clonotype was seen at least ten times. The sample also formed part of further work on T cells in Graves' hyperthyroidism and ophthalmopathy.

Sequencing used peripheral blood mononuclear cells (PBMCs), obtained at new diagnosis, from a patient treated with antithyroid drugs. The clonotype originates from a woman aged 25 to 39 with Graves disease. The chain uses TRBV20-1 and TRBJ2-1; 10 bases line up with TRBD1. The CDR3 protein is CSARDHDRGRVYGQFF. In nucleotides, the CDR3 is TGCAGTGCTAGAGATCATGACAGGGGGCGCGTTTATGGGCAGTTCTTC.